Listed here are 21 T cell receptor beta chains from one sample, sequenced in a study of regulatory T cells in long-lasting Graves disease. Described time point: persistent/refractory GD, antithyroid drugs over 5 years with positive TRAb. Isolated PBMC RNA provided the starting material for the TCR library. The authors built TCR beta libraries using iRepertoire HTBI primers and Arm-PCR of CDR3 regions. TCRdb re-called the multiplex PCR reads through MiXCR, storing one row per CDR3 protein. The profile shows 400,000 to 500,000 distinct CDR3 sequences, about a fifth of them singletons. The material was peripheral blood mononuclear cells (PBMCs), obtained when the disease was refractory, from a patient treated with antithyroid drugs. All receptors come from a female donor with Graves disease.

In its sample, this clonotype was seen many times. The chain joins TRBV12-3 or TRBV12-4 to TRBJ2-6; 8 nucleotides match TRBD1. The ends lost 5 bases at V and 4 bases at J; junction bases unmatched: 7. The CDR3 covers 16 residues. CDR3 DNA sequence: TGTGCCAGCAGTAAGTGGACAGGGAACGGGGCCAACGTCCTGACTTTC. Amino acid sequence: CASSKWTGNGANVLTF.

This clonotype appeared many times. The CDR3 DNA reads as TGTGCCAGCAGCCTTAAGAGGTGGGGGACCGGGGAGCTGTTTTTT. Residues: CASSLKRWGTGELFF. V is TRBV11-1 and J is TRBJ2-2; D tentatively fits TRBD1 or TRBD2 (5 bases each). Trimming took 5 bases from V and 5 from J, leaving 15 bases between them. The germline gives CDR1 SGHAT, CDR2 FQDESV (reference sequence). The length of the CDR3 is 15 residues.

The chain is built from TRBV13 and TRBJ2-1; TRBD2 aligns across 11 bases. The CDR3 is 16 amino acids. CDR1 and CDR2 from the germline V gene are PRHDT and FYEKMQ (reference sequence). The junction had 3 bases not matched to a gene; V was cut back by 1 base and J by 4 bases. CDR3 nucleotides: TGTGCCAGCAGCTTAGTAGGGACTAGCGGATACAATGAGCAGTTCTTC. This codes for CASSLVGTSGYNEQFF.

The J gene is TRBJ2-5, the V gene TRBV6-5, with 8 nucleotides matching TRBD2. The ends lost 4 bases at V and 5 bases at J; junction bases unmatched: 9. CDR1 is MNHEY, CDR2 SVGAGI, per germline. The CDR3 runs 15 residues. CDR3 DNA sequence: TGTGCCAGCAGTTTGAGCGGGGGAGGTGAGGAGACCCAGTACTTC. Its translation is CASSLSGGGEETQYF.

The count of this clonotype is one. A junction end diverges from the germline sequence, so it may reflect a read error. This chain uses TRBV29-1 with TRBJ1-1, with D possibly being TRBD1 (5 bases). Germline assignment: CDR1 SQVTM and CDR2 ANQGSEA. This CDR3 comprises 14 residues. Here the CDR3 DNA reads TGCAGCGTCGTAATATTAGGGACGGACACTGAAGCTCTCTTT. This encodes CSVVILGTDTEALF.

This clonotype was counted at least ten times. The J gene is TRBJ1-4, the V gene TRBV27; D unclear. The CDR3 runs 16 residues. CDR1 and CDR2 (germline): MNHEY, SMNVEV (reference sequence). The V gene lost 3 bases and the J gene lost 7 bases, with 18 bases spanning the gap. The CDR3 loop reads CASSFSRHPAGEKLFF. CDR3 DNA: TGTGCCAGCAGTTTTTCCCGACACCCGGCGGGTGAAAAACTGTTTTTT.

This clonotype was picked up many times. This sequence joins TRBV18 and TRBJ2-2, with 9 bases identical to TRBD2. Germline CDR1 and CDR2: KGHSH and LQKENI. Losses at the gene ends were 6 bases for V and 0 bases for J; bases not matched to a gene: 2. The CDR3 has 15 residues. CDR3 coding DNA: TGTGCCAGCTCCCGGACTAGCGCGAACACCGGGGAGCTGTTTTTT. Protein product: CASSRTSANTGELFF.

As concerns this clonotype: Relative to the germline gene, one junction end is altered; a read error may explain this. The V call is TRBV7-7, the J call TRBJ2-7, with D tentatively TRBD1 or TRBD2 (7 bases each). CDR1 and CDR2 from the germline V gene are SSHAT and FNYEAQ (reference sequence). The CDR3 is 14 amino acids. The CDR3 DNA reads as TGTGCTAGCAGTACAGGGGAGGGTTCCTACGAGCAGTACTTC. It codes for CASSTGEGSYEQYF.

This clonotype was detected ten times or more. The chain employs TRBV6-5 and TRBJ1-5, with D tentatively TRBD1 (5 bases). The CDR3 covers 15 residues. The ends were cut back, 0 bases at V and 6 bases at J, with 12 bases in the middle. Germline CDR1 reads MNHEY; CDR2 reads SVGAGI. Here the CDR3 reads CASSYSMGGLQPQHF. The CDR3 DNA is TGTGCCAGCAGTTACTCGATGGGGGGACTTCAGCCCCAGCATTTT.

This clonotype was seen only a few times. The chain uses TRBV29-1 and TRBJ2-5; D uncertain. Germline V gene data show CDR1 as SQVTM and CDR2 as ANQGSEA. V lost 4 bases to trimming and J lost 3 bases, with 15 bases between them. The CDR3 extends over 14 amino acids. The DNA for the CDR3 is TGCAGCGTTGGGGGAACAGCCTATGAAGAGACCCAGTACTTC. Amino acid sequence: CSVGGTAYEETQYF.

This clonotype occurred many times. The gene calls are TRBV7-2 and TRBJ1-5, with 8 bases matching TRBD1. Germline V lookup: CDR1 SGHTA, CDR2 FQGNSA. Trimming cost V 2 bases and J 7 bases; bases outside gene matches: 4. The CDR3 consists of 14 residues. The CDR3 here is CASSLYRGNQPQHF. DNA for the CDR3: TGTGCCAGCAGCTTATACAGGGGGAACCAGCCCCAGCATTTT.

This clonotype was seen at least ten times. This chain links TRBV28 with TRBJ1-4, with D uncertain. Germline V gives CDR1 MDHEN, CDR2 SYDVKM. Trimming pared 7 bases from V and 0 bases from J, leaving 12 bases between. This CDR3 contains 15 residues. In DNA, the CDR3 is TGTGCCAGCAACCAGGAATACGCAACTAATGAAAAACTGTTTTTT. Translated, it gives CASNQEYATNEKLFF.

This clonotype was seen many times. The chain carries TRBV5-1 and TRBJ1-1, with unresolved D. The CDR3 has 14 amino acids. Per germline, CDR1 SGHRS and CDR2 YFSETQ. Deletions cut 3 bases from V and 3 bases from J, with 12 bases between. The CDR3 is CASSYFGEDTEAFF. The CDR3 bases are TGCGCCAGCAGCTACTTCGGGGAGGACACTGAAGCTTTCTTT.

This clonotype has at least ten counts. The V call is TRBV6-1, the J call TRBJ2-7; D is perhaps TRBD2 (5 bases). The germline gives CDR1 MNHNS, CDR2 SASEGT. The CDR3 is made up of 13 amino acids. Trimming removed 8 bases at V and 1 base at J, with 12 bases between. CDR3 region: CASRRTSSYEQYF. The CDR3 region has the DNA TGTGCCAGCCGACGGACTTCATCCTACGAGCAGTACTTC.

This clonotype was recorded at least ten times. The rearrangement links TRBV2 to TRBJ2-7; perhaps TRBD1 as D (7 bases). Germline assignment: CDR1 SNHLY and CDR2 FYNNEI. The CDR3 runs 13 residues. Between the trimmed V and J ends, which lost 5 bases and 3 bases, there was a span of 11 bases. The CDR3, as DNA: TGTGCCAGCAGTCCGCAGGGGGGCTACGAGCAGTACTTC. It encodes CASSPQGGYEQYF.

This clonotype came up many times. The chain is built from TRBV27 and TRBJ2-7; possibly TRBD1 for D (5 bases). Germline V gene data show CDR1 as MNHEY and CDR2 as SMNVEV (reference sequence). This CDR3 region has 16 residues. Trimming cost V 2 bases and J 4 bases, with 18 bases left between them. CDR3 in amino acids: CASSLESYDSWYEQYF. CDR3 coding DNA: TGTGCCAGCAGTTTAGAAAGCTACGACAGCTGGTACGAGCAGTACTTC.

This clonotype was recorded only once. The genes are TRBV10-3 and TRBJ2-2; D gene ambiguous. The CDR3 totals 13 residues. Trimming took 11 bases from V and 7 from J, leaving 17 bases between them. Germline values: CDR1 ENHRY, CDR2 SYGVKD. Here the CDR3 reads CASQPVTGGELFF. The CDR3 nucleotides read TGTGCCTCCCAACCCGTGACGGGCGGGGAGCTGTTTTTT.

This clonotype occurred many times. V usage is TRBV28 and J usage is TRBJ2-1, with TRBD2 matching 14 bases. Looked up from germline, CDR1 is MDHEN and CDR2 is SYDVKM. J lost 5 bases, V lost 6 bases, and 12 bases had no gene match. CDR3 size: 18 residues. The CDR3 DNA reads as TGTGCCAGCAGCAACCGATACGGACTAGCGGGAGGTGACAATGAGCAGTTCTTC. Residues: CASSNRYGLAGGDNEQFF.

This clonotype was seen ten or more times. The V gene is TRBV5-1, the J gene TRBJ2-2; the D is unclear. V lost 0 bases, J lost 7 bases, and 7 bases lay in between. The CDR3 sequence is 13 residues long. Germline V gene lookup returns CDR1 SGHRS and CDR2 YFSETQ. DNA for the CDR3: TGCGCCAGCAGCTTGGCTGTGGACGGGGAGCTGTTTTTT. Residues: CASSLAVDGELFF.

The V and J genes are TRBV19 and TRBJ2-7; 11 positions agree with TRBD2. Germline loops: CDR1 LNHDA, CDR2 SQIVND (reference sequence). The V gene end was trimmed by 1 base and the J gene end by 7 bases; junction bases not matched to a gene: 0. This CDR3 is 13 amino acids long. In nucleotides, the CDR3 is TGTGCCAGTAGTATAGGACTAGCGGGGGAGCAGTACTTC. Translating gives CASSIGLAGEQYF.

The rearrangement links TRBV19 to TRBJ2-5; 10 nucleotides agree with TRBD2. Per the germline V gene, CDR1 is LNHDA and CDR2 is SQIVND (reference sequence). The CDR3 is 14 residues long. V shed 3 bases and J 4 bases; nucleotides not matched to a gene: 2. CDR3 in amino acids: CASSMRTSGETQYF. The CDR3 DNA follows: TGTGCCAGTAGTATGAGGACTAGCGGAGAGACCCAGTACTTC.